This TCR beta chain derives from a study of blood T cells in healthy people across ages. Study findings and constraints: Naive CD4+ cells and diversity were both higher in long-lived donors than in aged donors. PBMC samples, being unsorted, prevented any conclusive comparison of naive and antigen-experienced cells.

Germline CDR1 is SSHAT and CDR2 is FNYEAQ (reference sequence). This CDR3 contains 13 residues. On this clonotype itself: The antigen is unknown. Compared with germline, one end of the junction differs, possibly owing to a read error.

A second about 6 to 11 cycle PCR used barcoded and J-beta primers. A template-switch adaptor containing 12 random nucleotides labeled each cDNA molecule. Each sample yielded at least 3 million CDR3-containing paired-end reads. MiXCR, run by TCRdb on the 5' RACE reads, gives a single entry per CDR3 protein. The sample gives about 680,000 distinct CDR3 sequences, around 48% of which show up once; around a third is in the top ten. The clonotype originates from a woman aged 55-69 years in good health. This chain uses TRBV7-7 with TRBJ2-3; D remains ambiguous. The sequencing input was blood. Here the CDR3 DNA reads TGTGCTAGCAGCGCAGATAAGGGCGGTACGCAGTATTTT. Its translation is CASSADKGGTQYF.